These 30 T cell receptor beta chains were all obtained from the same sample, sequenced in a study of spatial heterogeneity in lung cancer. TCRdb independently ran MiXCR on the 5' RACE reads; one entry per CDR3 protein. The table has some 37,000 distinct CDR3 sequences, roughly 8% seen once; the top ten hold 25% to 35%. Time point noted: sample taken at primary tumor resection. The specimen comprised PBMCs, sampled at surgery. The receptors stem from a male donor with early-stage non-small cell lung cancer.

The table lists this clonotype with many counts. This CDR3 reads CASSLPTVPSTDTQYF. Written as DNA, the CDR3 is TGTGCCAGCAGCTTACCTACGGTCCCCTCCACAGATACGCAGTATTTT. The V gene is TRBV7-8, the J gene TRBJ2-3; no definite D call. The CDR3 length is 16 residues. V dropped 2 bases and J dropped 2 bases, with 14 bases sitting between them. Germline V gives CDR1 SGHVS, CDR2 FQNEAQ.

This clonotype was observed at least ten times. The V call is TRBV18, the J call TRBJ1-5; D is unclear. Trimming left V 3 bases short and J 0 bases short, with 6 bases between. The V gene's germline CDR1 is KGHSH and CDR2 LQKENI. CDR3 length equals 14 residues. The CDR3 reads CASSPVDSNQPQHF. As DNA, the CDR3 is TGTGCCAGCTCACCGGTCGATAGCAATCAGCCCCAGCATTTT.

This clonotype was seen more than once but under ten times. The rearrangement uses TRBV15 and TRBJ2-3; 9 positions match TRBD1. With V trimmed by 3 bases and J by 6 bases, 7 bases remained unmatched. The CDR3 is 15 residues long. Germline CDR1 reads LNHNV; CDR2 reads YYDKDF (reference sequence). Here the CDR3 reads CATSSGTGILDTQYF. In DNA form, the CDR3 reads TGTGCCACCAGCAGCGGGACAGGGATTTTGGATACGCAGTATTTT.

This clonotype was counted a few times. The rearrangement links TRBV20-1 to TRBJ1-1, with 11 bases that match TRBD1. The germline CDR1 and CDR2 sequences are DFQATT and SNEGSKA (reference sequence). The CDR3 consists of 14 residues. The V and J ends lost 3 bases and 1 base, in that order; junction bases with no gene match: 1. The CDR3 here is CSARGTGGNTEAFF. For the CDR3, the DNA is TGCAGTGCTAGGGGGACAGGGGGGAACACTGAAGCTTTCTTT.

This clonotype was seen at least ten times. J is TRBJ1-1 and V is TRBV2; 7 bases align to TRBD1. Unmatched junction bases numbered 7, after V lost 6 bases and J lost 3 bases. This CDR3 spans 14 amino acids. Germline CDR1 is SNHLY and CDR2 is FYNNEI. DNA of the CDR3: TGTGCCAGCAGGGGTACAGGGGAGGACACTGAAGCTTTCTTT. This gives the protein CASRGTGEDTEAFF. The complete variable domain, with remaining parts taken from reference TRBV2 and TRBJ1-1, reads EPEVTQTPSHQVTQMGQEVILRCVPISNHLYFYWYRQILGQKVEFLVSFYNNEISEKSEIFDDQFSVERPDGSNFTLKIRSTKLEDSAMYFCASRGTGEDTEAFFGQGTRLTVV.

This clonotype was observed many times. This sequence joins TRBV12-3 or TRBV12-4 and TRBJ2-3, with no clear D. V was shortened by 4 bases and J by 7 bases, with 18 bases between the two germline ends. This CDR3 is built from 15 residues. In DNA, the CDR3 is TGTGCCAGCAGTTCTCAAGCGTTCCGCAGGCATACGCAGTATTTT. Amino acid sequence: CASSSQAFRRHTQYF.

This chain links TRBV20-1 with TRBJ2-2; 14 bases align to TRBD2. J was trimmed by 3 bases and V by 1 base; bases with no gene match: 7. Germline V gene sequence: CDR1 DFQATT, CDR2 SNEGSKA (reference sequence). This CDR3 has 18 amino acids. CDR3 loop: CSARAGLAGVKDTGELFF. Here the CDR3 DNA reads TGCAGTGCTAGAGCGGGACTAGCGGGAGTAAAGGACACCGGGGAGCTGTTTTTT.

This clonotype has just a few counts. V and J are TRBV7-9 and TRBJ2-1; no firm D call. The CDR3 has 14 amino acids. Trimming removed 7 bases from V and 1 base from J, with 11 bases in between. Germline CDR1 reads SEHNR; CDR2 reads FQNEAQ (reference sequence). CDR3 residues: CASTVTVSYNEQFF. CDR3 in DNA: TGTGCCAGCACTGTCACGGTTTCCTACAATGAGCAGTTCTTC. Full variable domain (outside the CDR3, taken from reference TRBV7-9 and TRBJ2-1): DTGVSQNPRHKITKRGQNVTFRCDPISEHNRLYWYRQTLGQGPEFLTYFQNEAQLEKSRLLSDRFSAERPKGSFSTLEIQRTEQGDSAMYLCASTVTVSYNEQFFGPGTRLTVL.

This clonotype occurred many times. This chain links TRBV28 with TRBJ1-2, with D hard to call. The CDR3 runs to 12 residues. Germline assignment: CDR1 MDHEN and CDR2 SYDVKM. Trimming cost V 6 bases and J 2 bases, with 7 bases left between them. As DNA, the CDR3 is TGTGCCAGCAGCTTACAAAACTATGGCTACACCTTC. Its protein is CASSLQNYGYTF.

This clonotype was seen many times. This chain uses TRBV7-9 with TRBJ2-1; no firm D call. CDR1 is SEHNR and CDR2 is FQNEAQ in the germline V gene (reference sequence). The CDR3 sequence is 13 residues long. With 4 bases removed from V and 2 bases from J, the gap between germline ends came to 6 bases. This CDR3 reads CASSWSPYNEQFF. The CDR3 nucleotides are TGTGCCAGCAGCTGGAGCCCCTACAATGAGCAGTTCTTC.

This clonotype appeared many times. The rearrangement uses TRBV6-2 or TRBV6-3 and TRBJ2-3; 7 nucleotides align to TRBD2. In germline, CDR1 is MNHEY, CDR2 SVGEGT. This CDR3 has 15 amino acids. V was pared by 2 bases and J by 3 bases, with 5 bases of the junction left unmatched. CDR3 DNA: TGTGCCAGCAGTTACGGGAGCGGGGAGACAGATACGCAGTATTTT. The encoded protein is CASSYGSGETDTQYF.

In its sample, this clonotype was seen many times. The CDR3 DNA follows: TGTGCCAGCAGCCAACACAGGGATAATTCACCCCTCCACTTT. Encoded protein: CASSQHRDNSPLHF. The chain combines TRBV14 with TRBJ1-6; weak D call: TRBD1 (6 bases). Trimming took off 2 bases at V and 5 bases at J, with 7 bases between the two ends. Germline V lookup: CDR1 SGHDN, CDR2 FVKESK. The CDR3 runs to 14 residues.

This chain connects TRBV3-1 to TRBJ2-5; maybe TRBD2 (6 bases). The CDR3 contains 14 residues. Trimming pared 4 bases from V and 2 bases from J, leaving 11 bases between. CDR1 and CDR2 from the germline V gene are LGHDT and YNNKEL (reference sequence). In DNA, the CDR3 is TGTGCCAGCAGCCTTGGGGGGAGTCAAGAGACCCAGTACTTC. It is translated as CASSLGGSQETQYF.

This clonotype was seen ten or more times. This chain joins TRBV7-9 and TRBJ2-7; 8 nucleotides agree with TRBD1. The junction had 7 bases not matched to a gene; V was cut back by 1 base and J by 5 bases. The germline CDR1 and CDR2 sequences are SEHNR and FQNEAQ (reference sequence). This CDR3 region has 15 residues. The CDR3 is CASSLVGTGLHEQYF. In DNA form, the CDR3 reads TGTGCCAGCAGCTTAGTCGGGACAGGTTTACACGAGCAGTACTTC.

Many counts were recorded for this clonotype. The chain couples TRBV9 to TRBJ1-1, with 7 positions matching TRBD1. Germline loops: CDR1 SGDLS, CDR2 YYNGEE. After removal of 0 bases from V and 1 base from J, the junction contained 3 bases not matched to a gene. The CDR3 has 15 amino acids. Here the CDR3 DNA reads TGTGCCAGCAGCGTAGCGGCAGGGGGGAACACTGAAGCTTTCTTT. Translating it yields CASSVAAGGNTEAFF.

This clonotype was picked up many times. CDR3 sequence reads: CSGGDRGARSPLHF. CDR3 nucleotides: TGCAGTGGTGGGGACAGGGGCGCCCGGTCACCCCTCCACTTT. The chain is built from TRBV20-1 and TRBJ1-6; 10 bases are shared with TRBD1. The CDR3 runs 14 residues. The trim removed 7 bases at V and 10 bases at J, leaving 10 bases unmatched. CDR1 is DFQATT and CDR2 is SNEGSKA in the germline V gene (reference sequence).

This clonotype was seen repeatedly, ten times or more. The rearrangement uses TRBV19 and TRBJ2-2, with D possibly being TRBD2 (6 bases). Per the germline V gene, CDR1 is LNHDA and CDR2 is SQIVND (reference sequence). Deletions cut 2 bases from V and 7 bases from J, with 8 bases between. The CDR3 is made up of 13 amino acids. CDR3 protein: CASSISSVGELFF. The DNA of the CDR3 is TGTGCCAGTAGTATATCTAGCGTCGGGGAGCTGTTTTTT.

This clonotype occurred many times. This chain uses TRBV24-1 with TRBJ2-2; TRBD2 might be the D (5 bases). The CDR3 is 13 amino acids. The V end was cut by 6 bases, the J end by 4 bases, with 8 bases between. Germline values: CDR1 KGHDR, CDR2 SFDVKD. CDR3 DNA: TGTGCCACCAGTAGCGGCTTCACCGGGGAGCTGTTTTTT. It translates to CATSSGFTGELFF.

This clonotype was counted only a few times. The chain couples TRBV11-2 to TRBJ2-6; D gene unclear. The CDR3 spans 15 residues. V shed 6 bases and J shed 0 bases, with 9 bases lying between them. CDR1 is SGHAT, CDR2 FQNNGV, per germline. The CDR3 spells CASSASNSGANVLTF. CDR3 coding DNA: TGTGCCAGCAGTGCCAGTAACTCTGGGGCCAACGTCCTGACTTTC.

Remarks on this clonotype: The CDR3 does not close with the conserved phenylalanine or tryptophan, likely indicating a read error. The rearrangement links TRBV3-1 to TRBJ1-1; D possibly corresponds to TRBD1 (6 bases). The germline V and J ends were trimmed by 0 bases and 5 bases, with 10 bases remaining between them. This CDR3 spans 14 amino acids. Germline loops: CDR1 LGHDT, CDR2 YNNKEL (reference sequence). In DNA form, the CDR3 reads TGTGCCAGCAGCCAAGACAGGGGACGAACTGAAGCTTTCCTT. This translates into CASSQDRGRTEAFL.

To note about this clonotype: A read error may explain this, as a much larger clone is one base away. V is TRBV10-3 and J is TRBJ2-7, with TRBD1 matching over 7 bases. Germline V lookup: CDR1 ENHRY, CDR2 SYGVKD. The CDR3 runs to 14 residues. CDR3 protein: CAISETGEPYAQYF. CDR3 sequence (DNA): TGTGCCATCAGTGAGACAGGGGAGCCATACGCGCAGTACTTC.

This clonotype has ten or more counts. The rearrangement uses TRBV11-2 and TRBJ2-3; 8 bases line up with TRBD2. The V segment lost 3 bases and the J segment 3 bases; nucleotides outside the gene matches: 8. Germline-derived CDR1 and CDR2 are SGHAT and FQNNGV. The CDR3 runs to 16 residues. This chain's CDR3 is CASSLLAGIGTDTQYF. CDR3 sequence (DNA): TGTGCCAGCAGCTTGTTAGCGGGGATCGGAACAGATACGCAGTATTTT.

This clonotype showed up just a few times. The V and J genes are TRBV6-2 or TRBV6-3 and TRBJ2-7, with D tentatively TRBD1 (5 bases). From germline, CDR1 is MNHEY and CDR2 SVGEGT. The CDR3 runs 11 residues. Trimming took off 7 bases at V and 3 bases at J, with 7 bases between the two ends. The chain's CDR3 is CASTDSYEQYF. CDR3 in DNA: TGTGCCAGCACCGACAGCTACGAGCAGTACTTC.

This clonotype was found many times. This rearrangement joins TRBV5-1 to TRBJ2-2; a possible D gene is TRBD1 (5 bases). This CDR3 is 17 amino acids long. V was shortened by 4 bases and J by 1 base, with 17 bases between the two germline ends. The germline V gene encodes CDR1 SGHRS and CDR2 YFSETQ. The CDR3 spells CASSTAMWGRNTGELFF. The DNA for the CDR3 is TGCGCCAGCAGCACGGCCATGTGGGGCCGGAACACCGGGGAGCTGTTTTTT.

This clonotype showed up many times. CDR3 in amino acids: CASSLPTGSEQYV. CDR3 nucleotides: TGTGCCAGCAGTTTACCCACAGGGAGCGAGCAGTACGTC. V is TRBV28 and J is TRBJ2-7, with D perhaps TRBD1 (6 bases). The ends were cut back, 2 bases at V and 6 bases at J, with 11 bases in the middle. The germline V gene encodes CDR1 MDHEN and CDR2 SYDVKM. The CDR3 is made up of 13 amino acids.

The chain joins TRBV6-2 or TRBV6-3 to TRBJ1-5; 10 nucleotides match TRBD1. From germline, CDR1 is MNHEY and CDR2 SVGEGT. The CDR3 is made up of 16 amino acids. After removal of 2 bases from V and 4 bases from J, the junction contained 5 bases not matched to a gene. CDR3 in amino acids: CASSYRTGGVNQPQHF. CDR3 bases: TGTGCCAGCAGTTACAGGACAGGGGGGGTAAATCAGCCCCAGCATTTT.

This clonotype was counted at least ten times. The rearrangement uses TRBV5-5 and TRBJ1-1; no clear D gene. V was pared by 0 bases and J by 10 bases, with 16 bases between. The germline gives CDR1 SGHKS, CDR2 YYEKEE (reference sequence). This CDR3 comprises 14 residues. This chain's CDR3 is CASSLDGFMSGAFF. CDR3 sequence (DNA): TGTGCCAGCAGCTTGGATGGGTTTATGAGTGGAGCTTTCTTT.

The CDR3 DNA reads as TGTGCCAGCAGCTTAGCAGGGCCGGGGGAGACCCAGTACTTC. It codes for CASSLAGPGETQYF. The J gene is TRBJ2-5, the V gene TRBV7-2, with D possibly matching TRBD2 (5 bases). Germline V gives CDR1 SGHTA, CDR2 FQGNSA. Trimming left V 0 bases short and J 5 bases short, with 10 bases between. The CDR3 is made up of 14 amino acids.

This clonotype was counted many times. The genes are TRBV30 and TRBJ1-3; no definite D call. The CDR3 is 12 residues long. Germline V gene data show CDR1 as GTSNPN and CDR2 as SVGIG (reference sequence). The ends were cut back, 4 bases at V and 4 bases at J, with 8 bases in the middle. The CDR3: CAWKASGNTIYF. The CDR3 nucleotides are TGTGCCTGGAAGGCCTCCGGAAACACCATATATTTT.

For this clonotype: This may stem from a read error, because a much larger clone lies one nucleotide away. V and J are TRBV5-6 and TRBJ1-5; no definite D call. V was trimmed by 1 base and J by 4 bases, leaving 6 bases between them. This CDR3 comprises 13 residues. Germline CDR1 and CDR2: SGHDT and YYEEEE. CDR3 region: CASSLTENQPQHF. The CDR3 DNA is TGTGCCAGCAGCTTGACAGAGAATCAGCCCCAGCATTTT.